The 29 T cell receptor beta chains reported below all come from one sample, sequenced in a study of blood T cells in healthy people across ages. The second PCR ran about 6 to 12 cycles with a sample-barcoded 5' primer and J-beta primers. From the 5' RACE reads, TCRdb called clonotypes with MiXCR, one entry per CDR3 protein. The repertoire holds about 1.1 million distinct CDR3 sequences, with around two fifths as singletons. Sequencing input: blood. The receptors come from a man between 18 and 29 years old in good health.

This clonotype was seen only a few times. The chain is built from TRBV6-2 or TRBV6-3 and TRBJ2-3, with 8 nucleotides matching TRBD2. With 2 bases clipped from V and 2 bases from J, the junction kept 3 bases outside the gene matches. Germline V gene lookup returns CDR1 MNHEY and CDR2 SVGEGT. The CDR3 has 15 residues. The CDR3 protein is CASSYERGYTDTQYF. CDR3 nucleotide sequence: TGTGCCAGCAGTTACGAGCGGGGGTACACAGATACGCAGTATTTT.

The rearrangement joins TRBV27 to TRBJ1-6; no reliable D call. The germline CDR1 and CDR2 sequences are MNHEY and SMNVEV (reference sequence). Trimming pared 7 bases from V and 6 bases from J, leaving 16 bases between. This CDR3 comprises 15 residues. CDR3: CASTLGAGFNSPLHF. CDR3 coding DNA: TGTGCCAGCACCCTCGGTGCGGGGTTTAATTCACCCCTCCACTTT.

The sample holds a few counts of this clonotype. The V and J genes are TRBV7-2 and TRBJ2-1; 8 bases align to TRBD2. The CDR3 totals 16 residues. J gave up 2 bases and V 0 bases, and 3 bases lay outside the gene matches. Germline CDR1 and CDR2: SGHTA and FQGNSA. Written as DNA, the CDR3 is TGTGCCAGCAGCTTAGCATTAGCGGGACCCTACAATGAGCAGTTCTTC. The encoded protein is CASSLALAGPYNEQFF.

The chain couples TRBV20-1 to TRBJ2-5; a weak D match, TRBD2 (7 bases). The V end lost 6 bases, the J end lost 5 bases, and 19 bases lay between the germline ends. This CDR3 spans 14 amino acids. The germline V gene has CDR1 DFQATT and CDR2 SNEGSKA (reference sequence). CDR3 bases: TGCAGTGCCAATTCCGGGGGGCGAGGTGAGACCCAGTACTTC. This encodes CSANSGGRGETQYF.

This clonotype was counted a few times. The chain combines TRBV4-3 with TRBJ1-2; 9 bases align to TRBD1. Per the germline V gene, CDR1 is LGHNA and CDR2 is YSLEER. Trimming cost V 1 base and J 4 bases; bases outside gene matches: 13. CDR3 size: 18 residues. In DNA, the CDR3 is TGCGCCAGCAGCCAAGCGAGGGACAGGGTATTCTCTCTCTATGGCTACACCTTC. This translates into CASSQARDRVFSLYGYTF.

The rearrangement joins TRBV20-1 to TRBJ1-1; 8 bases agree with TRBD1. CDR1 and CDR2 (germline): DFQATT, SNEGSKA (reference sequence). Unmatched junction bases numbered 10, after V lost 2 bases and J lost 2 bases. This CDR3 is 16 amino acids long. CDR3 loop: CSARFRDRLPNTEAFF. CDR3 in DNA: TGCAGTGCTAGATTCCGGGACAGGTTACCCAACACTGAAGCTTTCTTT.

This clonotype showed up just a few times. The rearrangement joins TRBV2 to TRBJ2-1, with 14 positions matching TRBD2. The V and J ends lost 6 bases and 10 bases, in that order; junction bases with no gene match: 5. This CDR3 spans 14 amino acids. Germline CDR1 and CDR2: SNHLY and FYNNEI. DNA of the CDR3: TGTGCCAGCAGAGGGACTAGCGGGGGCCGCGAGCAGTTCTTC. It encodes CASRGTSGGREQFF.

The chain is built from TRBV12-3 or TRBV12-4 and TRBJ2-4, with 7 bases that match TRBD2. Judging by the DNA end, TRBJ2-7 fits better; the J call may be wrong. CDR3 length equals 13 residues. DNA of the CDR3: TGTGCCAGCAGTTGGGACTATCGATACGAGCAGTACTTC. Translated: CASSWDYRYEQYF.

This chain joins TRBV10-2 and TRBJ1-5, with TRBD1 matching over 7 bases. After removal of 6 bases from V and 5 bases from J, the junction contained 7 bases not matched to a gene. The CDR3 spans 14 residues. Germline CDR1 is WSHSY and CDR2 is SAAADI. CDR3 bases: TGCGCCAGCAGGATGACAGGGTCCGATCAGCCCCAGCATTTT. Amino acids: CASRMTGSDQPQHF.

The rearrangement links TRBV29-1 to TRBJ1-2; D ambiguous. This CDR3 is 11 amino acids long. V was cut by 4 bases and J by 5 bases, with 8 bases left in between. Germline CDR1 SQVTM, CDR2 ANQGSEA. The CDR3 spells CSVGHQYGYTF. CDR3 sequence (DNA): TGCAGCGTTGGGCACCAGTATGGCTACACCTTC.

The chain carries TRBV29-1 and TRBJ2-7; D perhaps matches TRBD1 (5 bases). Trimming cost V 4 bases and J 5 bases, with 12 bases left between them. The germline CDR1 and CDR2 sequences are SQVTM and ANQGSEA. The CDR3 contains 12 residues. The CDR3 here is CSVASGINEQYF. Here the CDR3 DNA reads TGCAGCGTTGCATCAGGGATCAACGAGCAGTACTTC.

The J gene is TRBJ2-7, the V gene TRBV20-1; weak D call: TRBD2 (6 bases). In germline, CDR1 is DFQATT, CDR2 SNEGSKA (reference sequence). Between the trimmed V and J ends, which lost 3 bases and 7 bases, there was a span of 22 bases. The CDR3 covers 15 residues. The CDR3 reads CSASSRDSSHNEQYF. CDR3 in DNA: TGCAGTGCTAGTTCGCGGGACTCTTCACACAATGAGCAGTACTTC.

About this clonotype: A read error may explain this, as a much larger clone is one base away. The J gene is TRBJ2-1, the V gene TRBV10-3; tentatively, D is TRBD1 (6 bases). This CDR3 is built from 13 residues. Germline V gives CDR1 ENHRY, CDR2 SYGVKD. The V end lost 7 bases, the J end lost 12 bases, and 19 bases lay between the germline ends. This CDR3 reads CAIKGDGLRGQFF. CDR3 nucleotide sequence: TGTGCCATCAAGGGGGACGGTTTACGGGGGCAGTTCTTC.

In regard to this clonotype: One end of the junction is discordant with germline, which a read error may explain. The CDR3 region is CSANRAGTNESPPHF. CDR3 nucleotides: TGCAGTGCTAATCGCGCCGGGACAAACGAATCACCCCCCCACTTT. The chain recombines TRBV20-1 with TRBJ1-6, with D possibly TRBD1 on 6 matching bases. The CDR3 consists of 15 residues. Germline CDR1 is DFQATT and CDR2 is SNEGSKA (reference sequence).

Worth noting for this clonotype: A read error may explain this, as a much larger clone is one base away. The rearrangement joins TRBV4-2 to TRBJ2-4, with D perhaps matching TRBD2 (5 bases). Trimming stripped 0 bases from V and 9 bases from J, with 12 bases between. The CDR3 has 14 amino acids. Germline V CDR1 and CDR2: LGHNA, YNFKEQ. In nucleotides, the CDR3 is TGTGCCAGCAGCCAAGAATCCGGGGTGGCCATTCAGTACTTC. Its translation is CASSQESGVAIQYF.

This CDR3 reads CASSGVIPPYFNYGYTF. CDR3 coding DNA: TGTGCCAGCAGCGGTGTAATCCCACCATATTTCAACTATGGCTACACCTTC. The genes are TRBV6-1 and TRBJ1-2; D uncertain. From germline, CDR1 is MNHNS and CDR2 SASEGT. Trimming took 6 bases from V and 2 from J, leaving 22 bases between them. The CDR3 has 17 residues.

The genes are TRBV20-1 and TRBJ1-1; no clear D. The CDR3 runs 13 residues. The germline V gene encodes CDR1 DFQATT and CDR2 SNEGSKA (reference sequence). Trimming left V 0 bases short and J 1 base short, with 6 bases between. The CDR3 spells CSARDGQNTEAFF. DNA of the CDR3: TGCAGTGCTAGAGATGGTCAGAACACTGAAGCTTTCTTT.

This clonotype was counted only a few times. The chain is built from TRBV15 and TRBJ1-2; maybe TRBD1 (5 bases). CDR1 LNHNV and CDR2 YYDKDF come from the germline V gene (reference sequence). The V end was cut by 0 bases, the J end by 4 bases, with 24 bases between. There are 19 residues in the CDR3. The CDR3 sequence is CATSREFWSGTEFGYGYTF. The DNA of the CDR3 is TGTGCCACCAGCAGAGAATTTTGGTCAGGGACTGAGTTCGGCTATGGCTACACCTTC.

As regards this clonotype: A read error is possible here, since a much larger clone lies one base away. This rearrangement joins TRBV12-3 or TRBV12-4 to TRBJ2-5, with D perhaps being TRBD1 or TRBD2 (5 bases each). The CDR3 is 16 amino acids. CDR3: CASSPAGTVTQETLYF. As DNA, the CDR3 is TGTGCCAGCAGTCCAGCCGGGACCGTGACACAAGAGACCCTGTACTTC.

This clonotype was seen more than once but under ten times. The CDR3, as DNA: TGCAGTGCCACCCCCCTGACAGGGGTCAATGAGCAGTTCTTC. It translates to CSATPLTGVNEQFF. V is TRBV20-1 and J is TRBJ2-1, with 8 nucleotides matching TRBD1. The CDR3 extends over 14 amino acids. V shed 6 bases and J 6 bases; nucleotides not matched to a gene: 10. Germline V gives CDR1 DFQATT, CDR2 SNEGSKA (reference sequence).

V usage is TRBV20-1 and J usage is TRBJ1-2; D not certain. Germline V gives CDR1 DFQATT, CDR2 SNEGSKA (reference sequence). V gave up 1 base and J gave up 8 bases, with 14 bases separating them. The CDR3 runs to 13 residues. CDR3 residues: CSARVEGTRGYTF. DNA for the CDR3: TGCAGTGCTAGAGTGGAGGGAACGAGGGGCTACACCTTC.

The table lists this clonotype with a few counts. The CDR3 DNA follows: TGTGCCAGCAGTTCCCGGGACAGGGGAATCTACGAGCAGTACTTC. It codes for CASSSRDRGIYEQYF. The V gene is TRBV6-5, the J gene TRBJ2-7, with 10 bases aligning to TRBD1. This CDR3 spans 15 amino acids. The germline V gene encodes CDR1 MNHEY and CDR2 SVGAGI. With V trimmed by 4 bases and J by 3 bases, 6 bases remained unmatched.

There are many counts of this clonotype. The rearrangement joins TRBV3-1 to TRBJ2-3, with D possibly TRBD2 on 6 matching bases. This CDR3 is 13 amino acids long. CDR1 and CDR2 (germline): LGHDT, YNNKEL (reference sequence). The V end was cut by 4 bases, the J end by 4 bases, with 9 bases between. The chain's CDR3 is CASSPTSPDTQYF. The CDR3 DNA is TGTGCCAGCAGCCCCACTAGCCCAGATACGCAGTATTTT.

The chain has TRBV12-5 and TRBJ2-3; a weak D match, TRBD2 (6 bases). This CDR3 spans 14 amino acids. CDR1 and CDR2 (germline): LGHNT, FRNRAP. The V end was cut by 5 bases, the J end by 3 bases, with 12 bases between. Written as DNA, the CDR3 is TGTGCTAGTGGTCCCCGACTAGAAACAGATACGCAGTATTTT. This encodes CASGPRLETDTQYF.

This rearrangement joins TRBV7-2 to TRBJ2-3; 12 bases fit TRBD2. The CDR3 is 18 residues long. J gave up 2 bases and V 0 bases, and 6 bases lay outside the gene matches. Looked up from germline, CDR1 is SGHTA and CDR2 is FQGNSA. Here the CDR3 DNA reads TGTGCCAGCAGCTTAGCTAGGACTAGCGGGGATAACACAGATACGCAGTATTTT. This sequence encodes CASSLARTSGDNTDTQYF. The full variable domain, its missing parts supplied by reference TRBV7-2 and TRBJ2-3, is GAGVSQSPSNKVTEKGKDVELRCDPISGHTALYWYRQSLGQGLEFLIYFQGNSAPDKSGLPSDRFSAERTGGSVSTLTIQRTQQEDSAVYLCASSLARTSGDNTDTQYFGPGTRLTVL.

The V gene is TRBV4-3, the J gene TRBJ1-3, with a tentative D call TRBD1 (5 bases). V lost 0 bases and J lost 0, with 9 bases in between. CDR3 length: 16 residues. CDR1 is LGHNA, CDR2 YSLEER, per germline. In DNA, the CDR3 is TGCGCCAGCAGCCAAGATCAGGGTCCCTCTGGAAACACCATATATTTT. It codes for CASSQDQGPSGNTIYF.

With regard to this clonotype: This may stem from a read error, because a much larger clone lies one nucleotide away. V gene TRBV7-2 combines with J gene TRBJ1-2; no clear D gene. In germline, CDR1 is SGHTA, CDR2 FQGNSA. This CDR3 is 15 amino acids long. DNA for the CDR3: TGTGCCAGCGGCTTAGATGCGCAGAATAACTATGGCTACACCTTC. It translates to CASGLDAQNNYGYTF.

The chain has TRBV19 and TRBJ1-5; D is unresolved. Looked up from germline, CDR1 is LNHDA and CDR2 is SQIVND (reference sequence). The ends were cut back, 3 bases at V and 7 bases at J, with 7 bases in the middle. The CDR3 is 12 residues long. The CDR3 nucleotides are TGTGCCAGTAGTATGAGAATGCAGCCCCAGCATTTT. It yields the protein CASSMRMQPQHF.

V is TRBV13 and J is TRBJ2-1; TRBD2 agrees at 7 bases. V dropped 5 bases and J dropped 8; count of bases not matched to a gene: 6. From germline, CDR1 is PRHDT and CDR2 FYEKMQ (reference sequence). This CDR3 has 13 amino acids. The CDR3 region is CASSRTSLDEQFF. The DNA for the CDR3 is TGTGCCAGCAGCCGGACTAGTTTGGATGAGCAGTTCTTC.